This TCR beta chain was found in a study of human T cells and chemical hapten exposure. As for the study in general: Variation in per-sample TCR yields came mainly from small pooled library volume differences. Broader study findings: Following DPC sensitization, TCRs present above 1 in 1000 frequency showed no change.

Unfractionated whole blood yielded total RNA. Concerning this clonotype itself: As yet, its antigen is unknown.

CDR1 SNHLY and CDR2 FYNNEI come from the germline V gene. Trimming took off 3 bases at V and 6 bases at J, with 14 bases between the two ends. The CDR3 is 14 residues long. Within the library, unique molecular identifiers were attached to each individual cDNA molecule. Source study methods: Ranging from about 23,224 to 700,000, TCR counts per sample had a median value of around 92,000. TCRdb used MiXCR to reprocess the 5' RACE reads, holding one entry per CDR3 protein. TCRdb, not the original authors, processed these V and J calls. The table records 150,000 or so distinct CDR3 sequences, around 4% of them present only once.

This sequence originates from a female donor in good health. The chain couples TRBV2 to TRBJ1-2, with D tentatively TRBD1 (5 bases). The CDR3 coding sequence is TGTGCCAGCAGTGAGTCCAGGGTAAACAATGGCTACACCTTC. Encoded protein: CASSESRVNNGYTF.